This T cell receptor beta chain was sequenced for a study of cytomegalovirus exposure and HLA in healthy donors. Study-level points and caveats: Researchers left out some V segments, among them TRBV6-2 and TRBV6-3, as indistinguishable. Later, TCR association rates were found to vary by HLA locus, highest for DRB1 and lowest for HLA-C. The study carried out a later analysis of TCR beta sequences. It associated some 18,000 of them with specific HLA alleles at a false discovery rate of 0.05. Presence/absence analyses treated sequencing depth as roughly uniform across donors.

Primers for the PCR totalled 60 Vbeta and 13 Jbeta. Generated by immunoSEQ multiplex PCR, the TCRdb table keeps only in-frame clones and is missing some. The sample holds some 150,000 clones, 79% seen once. As regards this clone: What it binds is unknown.

The CDR3 is 16 amino acids. The germline V and J ends were trimmed by 4 bases and 4 bases, with 17 bases remaining between them. The germline V gene encodes CDR1 LNHDA and CDR2 SQIVND (reference sequence). The V call is TRBV19, the J call TRBJ2-1, with D maybe TRBD2 (5 bases). The sample consisted of PBMCs. The sequence was collected from a human donor in good health. In DNA form, the CDR3 reads TGTGCCAGTAGTAAGGTCCCCAGCGGCCTATACAATGAGCAGTTCTTC. Its protein is CASSKVPSGLYNEQFF.